This TCR beta chain was found in a study of T cells in Graves' hyperthyroidism and ophthalmopathy. The CDR3 has 14 residues. Germline CDR1 LNHDA, CDR2 SQIVND (reference sequence). Germline trimming cut 6 bases from V and 8 bases from J; bases unmatched to any gene: 9. The study, taken as a whole, reports: Model output signaled ophthalmopathy a median approximately 6 months ahead of onset.

Amplification targeted TCR beta CDR3 regions from RNA transcripts. Researchers ran a first-round RT-PCR on the TCR CDR3 using the HTBI primer set. TCRdb used MiXCR to reprocess the multiplex PCR reads, holding one entry per CDR3 protein. The data contain about 580,000 distinct CDR3 sequences, 35% to 55% of them singletons. Among the patients, aged 18 to 65, hyperthyroidism was newly diagnosed and had lasted under 2 months. This clonotype was seen repeatedly, ten times or more. Antigen specificity is unknown. This sequence was found in a woman between 18 and 29 years old with Graves' hyperthyroidism. The chain couples TRBV19 to TRBJ2-5; the match to TRBD2 covers 10 bases. The source material was peripheral blood or thyroid tissue (not recorded which). CDR3 amino acids: CASSHSSGSRTQYF. The CDR3 DNA follows: TGTGCCAGTAGCCACTCTAGCGGGAGTCGTACCCAGTACTTC. The full variable domain, completed using reference TRBV19 and TRBJ2-5, is DGGITQSPKYLFRKEGQNVTLSCEQNLNHDAMYWYRQDPGQGLRLIYYSQIVNDFQKGDIAEGYSVSREKKESFPLTVTSAQKNPTAFYLCASSHSSGSRTQYFGPGTRLLVL.